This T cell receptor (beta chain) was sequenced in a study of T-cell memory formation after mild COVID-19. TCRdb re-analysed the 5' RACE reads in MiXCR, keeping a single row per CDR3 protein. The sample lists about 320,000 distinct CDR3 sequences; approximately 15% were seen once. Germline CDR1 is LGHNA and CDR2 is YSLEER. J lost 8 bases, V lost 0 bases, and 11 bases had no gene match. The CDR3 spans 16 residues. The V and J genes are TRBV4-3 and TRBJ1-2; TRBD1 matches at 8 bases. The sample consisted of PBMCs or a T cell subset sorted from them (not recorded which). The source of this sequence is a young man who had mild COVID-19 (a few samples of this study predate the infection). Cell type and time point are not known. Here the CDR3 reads CASSQDPRTGIAGYTF. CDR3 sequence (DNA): TGCGCCAGCAGCCAAGATCCCCGGACAGGGATAGCGGGCTACACCTTC.